Each of the 21 T cell receptor beta chains below was sequenced from the same sample in a study of shared clonotypes between healthy human individuals. The repertoire was sequenced with immunoSEQ multiplex PCR; TCRdb's copy has only in-frame clones and lacks some. This table has roughly 2.2 million clones, 85% to 95% appearing once. The sample taken for sequencing was naive CD4+ T cells from PBMCs. Subset here: CD45RA+ positively selected. Receptors were obtained from a man in his late teens or twenties in good health. Some clones in this sample may be carry-over from other donors' samples.

The chain has TRBV5-4 and TRBJ2-1; 8 bases map to TRBD2. Germline-derived CDR1 and CDR2 are SGHNT and YYREEE (reference sequence). With 4 bases clipped from V and 0 bases from J, the junction kept 3 bases outside the gene matches. This CDR3 comprises 15 residues. The chain's CDR3 is CASSAGLVSYNEQFF. The CDR3, as DNA: TGTGCCAGCAGCGCGGGACTAGTCTCCTACAATGAGCAGTTCTTC.

The chain couples TRBV28 to TRBJ1-5, with 7 bases fitting TRBD1. V lost 5 bases to trimming and J lost 5 bases; unmatched junction nucleotides: 9. Germline CDR1 and CDR2: MDHEN and SYDVKM. The CDR3 runs 15 residues. The CDR3 loop is CASSPPRGGYQPQHF. CDR3 nucleotides: TGTGCCAGCAGTCCCCCCAGGGGGGGCTATCAGCCCCAGCATTTT.

The genes are TRBV5-1 and TRBJ2-6; D is undetermined. The CDR3 runs 15 residues. From germline, CDR1 is SGHRS and CDR2 YFSETQ. V lost 0 bases and J lost 2, with 6 bases in between. The CDR3 DNA sequence: TGCGCCAGCAGCTTGGATTACACTGGGGCCAACGTCCTGACTTTC. Protein product: CASSLDYTGANVLTF.

In the case of this clone: The same CDR3 arises from other DNA sequences in this sample as well. The chain joins TRBV5-1 to TRBJ2-3; 9 bases match TRBD2. This CDR3 is 15 amino acids long. V shed 3 bases and J 0 bases; nucleotides not matched to a gene: 2. Germline CDR1 and CDR2: SGHRS and YFSETQ. CDR3 DNA sequence: TGCGCCAGCAGCTCTAGCGGGACCAGCACAGATACGCAGTATTTT. Protein sequence: CASSSSGTSTDTQYF.

In this sample, this clone turned up once. V and J are TRBV5-6 and TRBJ2-7; 7 bases are a match to TRBD2. V lost 0 bases and J lost 6; bases outside the gene matches: 12. CDR1 and CDR2 from the germline V gene are SGHDT and YYEEEE. The CDR3 runs to 16 residues. CDR3 in DNA: TGTGCCAGCAGCTTGGCCGGGTCTAGCGGACTCCTCGAGCAGTACTTC. Translating it yields CASSLAGSSGLLEQYF.

In the case of this clone: The sample carries other DNA sequences with the same CDR3. The rearrangement uses TRBV18 and TRBJ1-1; TRBD1 agrees at 9 bases. This CDR3 contains 14 residues. CDR1 and CDR2 from the germline V gene are KGHSH and LQKENI. V was pared by 6 bases and J by 1 base, with 3 bases of the junction left unmatched. The CDR3 loop reads CASSLGQGNTEAFF. As DNA, the CDR3 is TGTGCCAGCTCCCTGGGACAGGGGAACACTGAAGCTTTCTTT. Filled out from reference TRBV18 and TRBJ1-1, the complete variable domain reads NAGVMQNPRHLVRRRGQEARLRCSPMKGHSHVYWYRQLPEEGLKFMVYLQKENIIDESGMPKERFSAEFPKEGPSILRIQQVVRGDSAAYFCASSLGQGNTEAFFGQGTRLTVV.

The chain links TRBV27 to TRBJ2-7, with TRBD1 matching over 9 bases. Germline V lookup: CDR1 MNHEY, CDR2 SMNVEV (reference sequence). V was pared by 5 bases and J by 6 bases, with 8 bases of the junction left unmatched. The CDR3 is 14 amino acids. The DNA for the CDR3 is TGTGCCAGCAGTGAAGCCGGGACAGGGCGCGAGCAGTACTTC. Translation gives CASSEAGTGREQYF.

With regard to this clone: Other DNA variants within this sample encode the same CDR3. The chain has TRBV20-1 and TRBJ2-1, with D unresolved. The V gene's germline CDR1 is DFQATT and CDR2 SNEGSKA (reference sequence). The CDR3 covers 11 residues. Trimming took off 0 bases at V and 9 bases at J, with 6 bases between the two ends. The CDR3 spells CSARDPGEQFF. The CDR3 nucleotides are TGCAGTGCTAGAGATCCGGGTGAGCAGTTCTTC.

V is TRBV5-4 and J is TRBJ2-5; TRBD1 is a possible D gene (5 bases). Trimming stripped 2 bases from V and 2 bases from J, with 10 bases between. This CDR3 has 14 residues. The germline V gene encodes CDR1 SGHNT and CDR2 YYREEE (reference sequence). The CDR3 here is CASSLQDIQETQYF. The CDR3 coding sequence is TGTGCCAGCAGCTTACAGGACATTCAAGAGACCCAGTACTTC.

V is TRBV6-5 and J is TRBJ2-7, with D tentatively TRBD2 (6 bases). In germline, CDR1 is MNHEY, CDR2 SVGAGI. This CDR3 has 16 amino acids. V was shortened by 2 bases and J by 5 bases, with 19 bases between the two germline ends. CDR3 protein: CASSYPRGGSTDEQYF. For the CDR3, the DNA is TGTGCCAGCAGTTACCCCCGGGGAGGCTCTACGGACGAGCAGTACTTC.

The rearrangement uses TRBV7-3 and TRBJ1-2, with TRBD1 matching over 7 bases. Trimming took 3 bases from V and 8 from J; bases not matched to a gene: 6. The length of the CDR3 is 13 residues. Germline CDR1 is SGHTA and CDR2 is FQGTGA. The DNA of the CDR3 is TGTGCCAGCAGCTTGACGACAGGGACGGGCTACACCTTC. Translated: CASSLTTGTGYTF.

The chain joins TRBV7-3 to TRBJ2-7; D is unresolved. Germline assignment: CDR1 SGHTA and CDR2 FQGTGA. V lost 5 bases, J lost 7 bases, and 15 bases lay in between. CDR3 length equals 13 residues. CDR3 in amino acids: CASSAHPLGEQYF. The CDR3 DNA reads TGTGCCAGCAGCGCGCACCCCTTAGGAGAGCAGTACTTC.

This clone has only one observation. This same CDR3 is encoded by further DNA sequences in the sample. This rearrangement joins TRBV9 to TRBJ1-2; D is unresolved. Germline lookup yields CDR1 SGDLS and CDR2 YYNGEE. V shed 2 bases and J shed 4 bases, with 6 bases lying between them. The CDR3 is 12 residues long. CDR3: CASSVDSYGYTF. The CDR3 nucleotides read TGTGCCAGCAGCGTCGATTCCTATGGCTACACCTTC.

This chain links TRBV6-1 with TRBJ1-1; possible D gene TRBD1, 6 bases. The germline CDR1 and CDR2 sequences are MNHNS and SASEGT. The CDR3 is 13 amino acids. Trimming removed 10 bases at V and 1 base at J, with 13 bases between. The chain's CDR3 is CAISGHPNTEAFF. The CDR3 nucleotides are TGTGCCATCTCGGGACACCCGAACACTGAAGCTTTCTTT.

The chain couples TRBV28 to TRBJ1-2; D gene unclear. Per germline, CDR1 MDHEN and CDR2 SYDVKM. CDR3 size: 13 residues. Between the trimmed V and J ends, which lost 2 bases and 8 bases, there was a span of 12 bases. The CDR3 nucleotides are TGTGCCAGCAGTTTAGGAGGAGGGTCAGGCTACACCTTC. Its translation is CASSLGGGSGYTF.

The V call is TRBV5-4, the J call TRBJ2-7; 10 positions agree with TRBD2. With 4 bases clipped from V and 5 bases from J, the junction kept 6 bases outside the gene matches. There are 14 residues in the CDR3. The germline CDR1 and CDR2 sequences are SGHNT and YYREEE (reference sequence). The DNA of the CDR3 is TGTGCCAGCAGCAACCTAGCGGGAGAAAACGAGCAGTACTTC. Amino acid sequence: CASSNLAGENEQYF.

This chain connects TRBV6-1 to TRBJ1-1; tentative D call: TRBD1 (5 bases). V was clipped by 6 bases and J by 0 bases, with 14 bases between them. The CDR3 sequence is 15 residues long. Germline V gene sequence: CDR1 MNHNS, CDR2 SASEGT. DNA of the CDR3: TGTGCCAGCAGCGACTCAGGGCCTATGAACACTGAAGCTTTCTTT. It is translated as CASSDSGPMNTEAFF.

Concerning this clone itself: Other DNA sequences in the sample encode the same CDR3. The chain is built from TRBV6-1 and TRBJ1-5; 9 bases agree with TRBD1. V was clipped by 6 bases and J by 2 bases; unmatched bases: 2. The CDR3 spans 14 residues. Per the germline V gene, CDR1 is MNHNS and CDR2 is SASEGT. The DNA for the CDR3 is TGTGCCAGCAGGAGGACAGGGGGCAATCAGCCCCAGCATTTT. Amino acids: CASRRTGGNQPQHF.

The chain uses TRBV5-1 and TRBJ2-1; TRBD2 matches at 16 bases. Germline V gene lookup returns CDR1 SGHRS and CDR2 YFSETQ. V shed 2 bases, J shed 2 bases, and the junction held 4 bases outside the gene matches. This CDR3 has 18 amino acids. The CDR3 nucleotides are TGCGCCAGCAGCTTCGGAGGGACTAGCGGGAGGGCCTACAATGAGCAGTTCTTC. Encoded protein: CASSFGGTSGRAYNEQFF.

The rearrangement joins TRBV19 to TRBJ2-5; D ambiguous. From germline, CDR1 is LNHDA and CDR2 SQIVND (reference sequence). The germline V and J ends were trimmed by 2 bases and 5 bases, with 15 bases remaining between them. This CDR3 contains 15 residues. DNA for the CDR3: TGTGCCAGTAGTATATCGGGCCCCAGAGGCGAGACCCAGTACTTC. Translation: CASSISGPRGETQYF.

This chain connects TRBV25-1 to TRBJ1-1; D is uncertain. Germline lookup yields CDR1 MGHDK and CDR2 SYGVNS. There are 12 residues in the CDR3. Trimming cost V 5 bases and J 5 bases, with 9 bases left between them. This CDR3 reads CASSPGRTEAFF. The CDR3 nucleotides read TGTGCCAGCAGTCCGGGTCGGACTGAAGCTTTCTTT.